This T cell receptor beta chain came from a study of blood T cells in healthy people across ages. Only a few counts were recorded for this clonotype. Germline V CDR1 and CDR2: SGHTA, FQGNSA. J was trimmed by 5 bases and V by 1 base; bases with no gene match: 4. The CDR3 consists of 15 residues. A second about 6 to 12 cycle PCR used barcoded and J-beta primers. TCRdb processed the 5' RACE reads anew with MiXCR; each CDR3 protein has one entry. This sample carries fewer than 950,000 distinct CDR3 sequences, around 36% of them seen once, and the ten largest clones take about an eighth. The sample consisted of blood. The chain joins TRBV7-2 to TRBJ2-1, with TRBD2 matching over 8 bases. The origin of this receptor is a young man in good health. DNA for the CDR3: TGTGCCAGCAGCTTAGTCGGGGGGGCCCACAATGAGCAGTTCTTC. This encodes CASSLVGGAHNEQFF.